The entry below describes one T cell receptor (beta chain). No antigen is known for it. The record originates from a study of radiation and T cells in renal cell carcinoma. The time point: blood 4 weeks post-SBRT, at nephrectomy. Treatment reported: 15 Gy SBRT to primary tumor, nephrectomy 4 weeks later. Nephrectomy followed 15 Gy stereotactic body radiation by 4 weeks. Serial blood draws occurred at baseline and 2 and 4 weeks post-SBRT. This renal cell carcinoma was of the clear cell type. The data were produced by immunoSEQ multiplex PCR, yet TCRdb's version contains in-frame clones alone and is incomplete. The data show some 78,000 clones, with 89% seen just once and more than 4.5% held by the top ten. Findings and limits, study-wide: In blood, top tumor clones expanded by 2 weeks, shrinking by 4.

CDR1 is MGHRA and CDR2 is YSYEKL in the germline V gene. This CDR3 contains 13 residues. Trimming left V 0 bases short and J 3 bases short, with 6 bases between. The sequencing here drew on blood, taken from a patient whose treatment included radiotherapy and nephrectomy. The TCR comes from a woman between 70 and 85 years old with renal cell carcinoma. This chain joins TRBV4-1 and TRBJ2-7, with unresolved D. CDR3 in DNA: TGCGCCAGCAGCCAAGATGTGGGCTACGAGCAGTACTTC. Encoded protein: CASSQDVGYEQYF.